The present entry profiles one T cell receptor (beta chain) with its context. TCRdb recomputed calls from the RACE reads with MiXCR, one row per CDR3 protein. The sample has a few hundred thousand distinct CDR3 sequences; more than 5% are singletons. These data come from a study of human T cells and chemical hapten exposure. Time point in this sample: patch test 2, 6 weeks after DPC sensitization. As for treatment: therapeutic diphenylcyclopropenone sensitization with weekly scalp DPC. Blood collection happened ahead of applying each patch test. Total RNA was isolated from whole blood that had not been fractionated. V gave up 6 bases and J gave up 3 bases, with 15 bases separating them. The germline gives CDR1 MNHEY, CDR2 SVGEGT. The CDR3 has 15 residues.

The material sequenced was whole blood, taken in connection with sensitization to the hapten diphenylcyclopropenone (DPC). The source is a woman between 18 and 29 years old with alopecia areata. Some clones in this sample may be carry-over from other donors' samples. The chain recombines TRBV6-2 or TRBV6-3 with TRBJ2-1; D not certain. CDR3 nucleotides: TGTGCCAGCAGAACCATGGACGGTTACTACAATGAGCAGTTCTTC. Protein: CASRTMDGYYNEQFF.